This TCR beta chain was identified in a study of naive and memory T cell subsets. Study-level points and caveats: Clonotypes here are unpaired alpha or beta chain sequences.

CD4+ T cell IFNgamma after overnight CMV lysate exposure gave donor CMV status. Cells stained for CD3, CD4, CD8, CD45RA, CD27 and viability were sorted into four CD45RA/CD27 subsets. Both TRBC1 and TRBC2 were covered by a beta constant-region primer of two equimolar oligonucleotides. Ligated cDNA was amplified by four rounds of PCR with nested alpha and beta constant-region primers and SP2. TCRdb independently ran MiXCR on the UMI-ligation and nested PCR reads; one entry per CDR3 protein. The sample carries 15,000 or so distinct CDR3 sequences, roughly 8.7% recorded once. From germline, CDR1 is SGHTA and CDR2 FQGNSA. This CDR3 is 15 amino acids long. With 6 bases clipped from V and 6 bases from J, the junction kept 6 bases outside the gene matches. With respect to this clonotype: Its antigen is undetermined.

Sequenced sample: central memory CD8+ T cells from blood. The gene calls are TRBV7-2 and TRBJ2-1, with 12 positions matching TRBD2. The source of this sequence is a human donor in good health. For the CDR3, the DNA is TGTGCCAGCAGTCAAACTAGCGGGGGGACCAATGAGCAGTTCTTC. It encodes CASSQTSGGTNEQFF.